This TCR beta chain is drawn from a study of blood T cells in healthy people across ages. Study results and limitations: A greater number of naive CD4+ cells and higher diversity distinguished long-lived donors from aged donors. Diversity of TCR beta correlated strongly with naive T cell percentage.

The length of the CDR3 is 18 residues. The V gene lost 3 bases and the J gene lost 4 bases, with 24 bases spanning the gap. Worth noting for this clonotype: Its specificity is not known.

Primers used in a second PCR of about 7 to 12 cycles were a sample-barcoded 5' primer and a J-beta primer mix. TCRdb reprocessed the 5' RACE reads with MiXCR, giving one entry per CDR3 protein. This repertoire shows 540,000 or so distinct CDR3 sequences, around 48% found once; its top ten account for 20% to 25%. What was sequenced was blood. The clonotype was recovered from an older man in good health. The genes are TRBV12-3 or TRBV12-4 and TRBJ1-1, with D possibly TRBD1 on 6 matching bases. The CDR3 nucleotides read TGTGCCAGCAGTTTGGGCCGCGAAGGGGGGTGGGGGGGCACTGAAGCTTTCTTT. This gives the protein CASSLGREGGWGGTEAFF.